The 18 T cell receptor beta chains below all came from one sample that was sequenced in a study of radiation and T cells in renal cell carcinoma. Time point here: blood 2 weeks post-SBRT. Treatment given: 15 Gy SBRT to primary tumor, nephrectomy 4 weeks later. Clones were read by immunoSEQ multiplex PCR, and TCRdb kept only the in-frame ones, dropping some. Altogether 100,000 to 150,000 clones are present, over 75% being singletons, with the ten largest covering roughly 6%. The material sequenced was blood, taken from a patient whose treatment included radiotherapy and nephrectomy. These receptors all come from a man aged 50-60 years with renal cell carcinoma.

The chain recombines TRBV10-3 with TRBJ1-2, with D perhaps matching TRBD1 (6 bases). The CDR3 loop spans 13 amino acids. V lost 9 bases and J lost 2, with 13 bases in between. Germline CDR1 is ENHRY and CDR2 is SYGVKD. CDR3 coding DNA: TGTGCCATTCAGGGGTCTGACAACTATGGCTACACCTTC. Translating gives CAIQGSDNYGYTF.

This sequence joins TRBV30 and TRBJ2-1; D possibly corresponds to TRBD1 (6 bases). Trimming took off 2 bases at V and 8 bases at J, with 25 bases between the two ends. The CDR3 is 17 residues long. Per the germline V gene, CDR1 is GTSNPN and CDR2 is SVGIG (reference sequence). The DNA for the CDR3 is TGTGCCTGGAGTCCCGCCCCAGGGGCTTCGAGAGGTGATGAGCAGTTCTTC. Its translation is CAWSPAPGASRGDEQFF. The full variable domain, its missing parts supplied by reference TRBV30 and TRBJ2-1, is SQTIHQWPATLVQPVGSPLSLECTVEGTSNPNLYWYRQAAGRGLQLLFYSVGIGQISSEVPQNLSASRPQDRQFILSSKKLLLSDSGFYLCAWSPAPGASRGDEQFFGPGTRLTVL.

Here the CDR3 reads CASSKKLTGNTEAFF. For the CDR3, the DNA is TGTGCCAGTAGTAAGAAGCTGACAGGGAACACTGAAGCTTTCTTT. The rearrangement joins TRBV19 to TRBJ1-1; D might be TRBD1 (6 bases). The CDR3 covers 15 residues. V was shortened by 4 bases and J by 1 base, with 13 bases between the two germline ends. CDR1 and CDR2 from the germline V gene are LNHDA and SQIVND (reference sequence).

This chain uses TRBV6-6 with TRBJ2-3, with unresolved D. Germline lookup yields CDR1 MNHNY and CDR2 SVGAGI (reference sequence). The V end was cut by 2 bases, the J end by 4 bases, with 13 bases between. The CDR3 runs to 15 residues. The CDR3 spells CASSYPTPTADTQYF. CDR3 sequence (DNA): TGTGCCAGCAGTTACCCGACCCCGACCGCAGATACGCAGTATTTT.

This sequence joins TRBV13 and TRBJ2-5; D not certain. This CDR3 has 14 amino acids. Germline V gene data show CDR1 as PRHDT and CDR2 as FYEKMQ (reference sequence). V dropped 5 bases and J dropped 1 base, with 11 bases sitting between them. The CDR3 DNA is TGTGCCAGCAGCCCCCGACGACTCCAAGAGACCCAGTACTTC. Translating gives CASSPRRLQETQYF.

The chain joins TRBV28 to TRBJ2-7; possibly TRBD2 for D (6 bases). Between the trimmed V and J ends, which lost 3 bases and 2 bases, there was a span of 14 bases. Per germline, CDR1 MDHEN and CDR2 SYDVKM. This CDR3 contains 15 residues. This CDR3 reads CASSFGLWEAYEQYF. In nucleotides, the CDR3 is TGTGCCAGCAGTTTCGGCCTCTGGGAGGCCTACGAGCAGTACTTC. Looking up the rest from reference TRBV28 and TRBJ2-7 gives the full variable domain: DVKVTQSSRYLVKRTGEKVFLECVQDMDHENMFWYRQDPGLGLRLIYFSYDVKMKEKGDIPEGYSVSREKKERFSLILESASTNQTSMYLCASSFGLWEAYEQYFGPGTRLTVT.

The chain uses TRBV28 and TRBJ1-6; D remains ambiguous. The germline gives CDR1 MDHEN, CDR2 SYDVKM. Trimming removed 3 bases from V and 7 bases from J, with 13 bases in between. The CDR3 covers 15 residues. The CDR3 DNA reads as TGTGCCAGCAGTTTGGGTGGTCAGAGAAATTCACCCCTCCACTTT. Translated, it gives CASSLGGQRNSPLHF. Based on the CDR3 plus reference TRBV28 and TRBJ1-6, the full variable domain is DVKVTQSSRYLVKRTGEKVFLECVQDMDHENMFWYRQDPGLGLRLIYFSYDVKMKEKGDIPEGYSVSREKKERFSLILESASTNQTSMYLCASSLGGQRNSPLHFGNGTRLTVT.

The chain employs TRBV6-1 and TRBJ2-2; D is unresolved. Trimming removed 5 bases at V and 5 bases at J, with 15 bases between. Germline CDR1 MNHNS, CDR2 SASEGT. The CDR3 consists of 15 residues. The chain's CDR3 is CASSPSLSQTGELFF. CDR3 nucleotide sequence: TGTGCCAGCAGTCCCTCCCTCAGTCAGACCGGGGAGCTGTTTTTT.

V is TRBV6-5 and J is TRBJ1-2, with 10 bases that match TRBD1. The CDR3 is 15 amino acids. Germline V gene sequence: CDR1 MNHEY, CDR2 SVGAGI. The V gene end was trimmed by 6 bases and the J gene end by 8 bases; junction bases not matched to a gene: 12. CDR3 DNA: TGTGCCAGCAGGACCGGGACAGGGGTCTCGAGCGGCTACACCTTC. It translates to CASRTGTGVSSGYTF.

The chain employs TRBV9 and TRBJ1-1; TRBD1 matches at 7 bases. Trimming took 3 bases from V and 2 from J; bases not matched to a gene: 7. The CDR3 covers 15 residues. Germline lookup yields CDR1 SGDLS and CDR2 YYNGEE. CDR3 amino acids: CASSGKGQHNTEAFF. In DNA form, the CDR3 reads TGTGCCAGCAGCGGGAAGGGACAGCACAACACTGAAGCTTTCTTT.

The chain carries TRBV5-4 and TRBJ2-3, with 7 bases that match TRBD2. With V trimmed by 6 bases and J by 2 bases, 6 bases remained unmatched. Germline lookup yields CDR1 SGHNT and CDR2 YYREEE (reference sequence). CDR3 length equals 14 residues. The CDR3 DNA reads TGTGCCAGCAACTGGGACTACTCCACAGATACGCAGTATTTT. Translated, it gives CASNWDYSTDTQYF.

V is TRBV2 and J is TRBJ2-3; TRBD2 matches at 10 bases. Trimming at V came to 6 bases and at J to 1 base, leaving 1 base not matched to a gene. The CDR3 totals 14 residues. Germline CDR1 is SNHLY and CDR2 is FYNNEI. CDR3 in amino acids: CASRGTSGTDTQYF. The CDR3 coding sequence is TGTGCCAGCAGGGGGACTAGCGGCACAGATACGCAGTATTTT.

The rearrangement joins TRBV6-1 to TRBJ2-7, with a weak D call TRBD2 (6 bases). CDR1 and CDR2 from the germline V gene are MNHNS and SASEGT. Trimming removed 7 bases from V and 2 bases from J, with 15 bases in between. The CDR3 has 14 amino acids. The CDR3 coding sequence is TGTGCCAGCACCCACGGGAGCGGCCCCTACGAGCAGTACTTC. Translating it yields CASTHGSGPYEQYF.

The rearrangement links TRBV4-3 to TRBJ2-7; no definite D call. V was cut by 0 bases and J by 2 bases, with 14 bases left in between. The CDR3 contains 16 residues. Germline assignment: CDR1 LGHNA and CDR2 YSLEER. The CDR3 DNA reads TGCGCCAGCAGCCAAGATTTTTCCGGAACCGCCTACGAGCAGTACTTC. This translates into CASSQDFSGTAYEQYF.

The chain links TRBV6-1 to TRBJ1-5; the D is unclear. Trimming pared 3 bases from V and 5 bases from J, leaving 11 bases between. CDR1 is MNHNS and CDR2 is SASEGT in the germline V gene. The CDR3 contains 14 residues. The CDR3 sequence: CASSERGPDQPQHF. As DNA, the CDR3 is TGTGCCAGCAGTGAGCGGGGTCCGGATCAGCCCCAGCATTTT.

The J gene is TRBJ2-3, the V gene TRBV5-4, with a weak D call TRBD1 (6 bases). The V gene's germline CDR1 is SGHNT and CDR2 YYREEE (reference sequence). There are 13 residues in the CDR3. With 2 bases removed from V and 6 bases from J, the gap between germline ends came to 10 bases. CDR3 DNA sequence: TGTGCCAGCAGCTTAGAACAGGGTGATACGCAGTATTTT. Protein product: CASSLEQGDTQYF.

CDR3: CASSLLGQGDGYTF. CDR3 nucleotides: TGTGCCAGCAGCTTATTGGGACAGGGGGATGGCTACACCTTC. The chain recombines TRBV11-2 with TRBJ1-2, with 11 nucleotides matching TRBD1. CDR1 and CDR2 from the germline V gene are SGHAT and FQNNGV. The CDR3 extends over 14 amino acids. The ends lost 2 bases at V and 6 bases at J; junction bases unmatched: 2.

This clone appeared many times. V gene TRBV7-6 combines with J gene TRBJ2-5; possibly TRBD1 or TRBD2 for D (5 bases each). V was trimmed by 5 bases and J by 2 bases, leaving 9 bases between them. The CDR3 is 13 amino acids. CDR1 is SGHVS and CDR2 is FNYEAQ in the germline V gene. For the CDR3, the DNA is TGTGCCAGCAGCAAGGGACGGCAAGAGACCCAGTACTTC. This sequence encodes CASSKGRQETQYF.